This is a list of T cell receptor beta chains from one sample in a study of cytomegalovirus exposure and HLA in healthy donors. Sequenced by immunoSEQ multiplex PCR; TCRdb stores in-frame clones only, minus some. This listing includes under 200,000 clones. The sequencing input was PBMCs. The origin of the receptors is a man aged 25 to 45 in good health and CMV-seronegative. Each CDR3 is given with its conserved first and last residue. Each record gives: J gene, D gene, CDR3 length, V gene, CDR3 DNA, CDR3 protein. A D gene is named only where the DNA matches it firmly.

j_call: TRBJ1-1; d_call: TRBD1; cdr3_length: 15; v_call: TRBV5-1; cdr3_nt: TGCGCCAGCAGCTCCCGGACAGGGGGCGACACTGAAGCTTTCTTT; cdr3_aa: CASSSRTGGDTEAFF
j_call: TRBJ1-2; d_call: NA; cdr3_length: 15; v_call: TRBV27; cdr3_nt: TGTGCCAGCAGTTTATCGCAGGGGTGGGTTTATGGCTACACCTTC; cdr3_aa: CASSLSQGWVYGYTF
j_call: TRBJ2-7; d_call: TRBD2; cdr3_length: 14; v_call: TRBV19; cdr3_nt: TGTGCCAGTAGTATGGCCCCGGGACTACGCGAGCAGTACTTC; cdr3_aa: CASSMAPGLREQYF
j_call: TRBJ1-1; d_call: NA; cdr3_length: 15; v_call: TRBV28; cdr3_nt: TGTGCCAGCAGTTCGACGGCACTCAGCGACACTGAAGCTTTCTTT; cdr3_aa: CASSSTALSDTEAFF
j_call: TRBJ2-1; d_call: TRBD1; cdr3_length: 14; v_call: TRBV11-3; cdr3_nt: TGTGCCAGCAGCTTGACAGGGCTTTACAATGAGCAGTTCTTC; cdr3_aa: CASSLTGLYNEQFF
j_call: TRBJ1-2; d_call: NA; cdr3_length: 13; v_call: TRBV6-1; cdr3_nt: TGTGCCAGCAGTGTGGACAAGTACTATGGCTACACCTTC; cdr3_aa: CASSVDKYYGYTF
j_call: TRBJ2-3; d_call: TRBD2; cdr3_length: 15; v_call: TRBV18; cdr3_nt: TGTGCCAGCTCCCCCTCGGGGGGGCCGGCAGATACGCAGTATTTT; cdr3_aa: CASSPSGGPADTQYF
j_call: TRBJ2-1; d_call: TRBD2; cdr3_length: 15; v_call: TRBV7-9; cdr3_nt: TGTGCCAGCAGCTCTAGCGGGAGCACCGGCGATGAGCAGTTCTTC; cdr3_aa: CASSSSGSTGDEQFF
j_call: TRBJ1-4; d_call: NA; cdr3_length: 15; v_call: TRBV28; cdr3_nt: TGTGCCAGCAGTTCTGGGGGGGCTACTAATGAAAAACTGTTTTTT; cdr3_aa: CASSSGGATNEKLFF
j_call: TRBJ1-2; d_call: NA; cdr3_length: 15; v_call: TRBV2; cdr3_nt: TGTGCCAGCAGTGAGGAAATCATCCCGCGGAGTGGCTACACCTTC; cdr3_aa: CASSEEIIPRSGYTF
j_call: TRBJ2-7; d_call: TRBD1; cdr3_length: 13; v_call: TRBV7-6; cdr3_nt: TGTGCCAGCAGCTGGGACAGGGGGTACGAGCAGTACTTC; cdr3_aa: CASSWDRGYEQYF
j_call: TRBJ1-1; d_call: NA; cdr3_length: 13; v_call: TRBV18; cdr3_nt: TGTGCCAGCTCCCAGCGGGCGGACACTGAAGCTTTCTTT; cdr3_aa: CASSQRADTEAFF
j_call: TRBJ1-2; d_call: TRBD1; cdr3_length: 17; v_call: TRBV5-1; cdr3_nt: TGCGCCAGCAGCCTACCGGGGGACAGAAGTACGAACTATGGCTACACCTTC; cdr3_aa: CASSLPGDRSTNYGYTF
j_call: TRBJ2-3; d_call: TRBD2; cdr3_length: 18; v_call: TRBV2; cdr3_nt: TGTGCCAGCAACGGTGGAGCGGGAGGGCCATCTAGCACAGATACGCAGTATTTT; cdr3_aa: CASNGGAGGPSSTDTQYF
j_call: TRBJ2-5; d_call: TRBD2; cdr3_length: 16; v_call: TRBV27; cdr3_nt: TGTGCCAGCAGCAAACTAGCGGGGGCCCACCAAGAGACCCAGTACTTC; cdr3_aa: CASSKLAGAHQETQYF
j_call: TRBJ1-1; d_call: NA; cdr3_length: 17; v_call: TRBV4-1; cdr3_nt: TGCGCCAGCAGCCAAGTCCTACAGGGAAGGGTGAACACTGAAGCTTTCTTT; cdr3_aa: CASSQVLQGRVNTEAFF
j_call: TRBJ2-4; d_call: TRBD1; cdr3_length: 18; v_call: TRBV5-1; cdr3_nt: TGCGCCAGCAGCTTGGATAAACAGGGGATTCTAGCCAAAAACATTCAGTACTTC; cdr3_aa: CASSLDKQGILAKNIQYF
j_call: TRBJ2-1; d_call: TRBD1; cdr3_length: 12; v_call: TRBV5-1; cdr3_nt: TGCGCCAGCAGCTCCCAGGGGGATGAGCAGTTCTTC; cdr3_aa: CASSSQGDEQFF
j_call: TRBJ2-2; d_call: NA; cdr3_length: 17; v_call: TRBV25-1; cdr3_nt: TGTGCCAGCAGTGATTTTTCGACGGGTGGGAACACCGGGGAGCTGTTTTTT; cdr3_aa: CASSDFSTGGNTGELFF
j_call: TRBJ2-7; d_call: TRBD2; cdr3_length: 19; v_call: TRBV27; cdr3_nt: TGTGCCAGCAGTTTATACGTCCCGGGACTAGCACTACCCCCCTACGAGCAGTACTTC; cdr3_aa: CASSLYVPGLALPPYEQYF
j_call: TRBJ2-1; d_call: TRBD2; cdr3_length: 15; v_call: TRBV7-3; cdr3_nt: TGTGCCAGCAGCCCGAGGTGGGAGGGTGGGAATGAGCAGTTCTTC; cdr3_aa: CASSPRWEGGNEQFF
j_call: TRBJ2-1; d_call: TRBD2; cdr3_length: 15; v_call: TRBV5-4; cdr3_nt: TGTGCCAGCAGCTCGCTAGCGGGAGGCCTTAATAAGCAGTTCTTC; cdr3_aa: CASSSLAGGLNKQFF
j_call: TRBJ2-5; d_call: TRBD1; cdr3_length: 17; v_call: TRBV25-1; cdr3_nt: TGTGCCAGCAGTGTATTTTCCGGGACAGGGGAGAAAGAGACCCAGTACTTC; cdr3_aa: CASSVFSGTGEKETQYF
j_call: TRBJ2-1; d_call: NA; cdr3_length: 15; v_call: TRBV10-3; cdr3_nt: TGTGCCACGAACCCAGGGTCCACCTCCTACAATGAGCAGTTCTTC; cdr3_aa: CATNPGSTSYNEQFF
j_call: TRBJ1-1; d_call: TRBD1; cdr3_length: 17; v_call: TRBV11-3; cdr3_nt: TGTGCCAGCAGCTTAGGGGGGACAGGGGACCTCGTCCCAGAAGCTTTCTTT; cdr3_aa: CASSLGGTGDLVPEAFF
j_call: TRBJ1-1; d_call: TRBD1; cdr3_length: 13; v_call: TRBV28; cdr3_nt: TGTGCCAGCAGGGGACAGGGCAACACTGAAGCTTTCTTT; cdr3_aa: CASRGQGNTEAFF
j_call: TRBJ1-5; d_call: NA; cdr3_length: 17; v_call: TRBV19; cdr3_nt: TGTGCCAGTACCCCTGGGTGGGGGGGTAACGGCAATCAGCCCCAGCATTTT; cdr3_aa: CASTPGWGGNGNQPQHF
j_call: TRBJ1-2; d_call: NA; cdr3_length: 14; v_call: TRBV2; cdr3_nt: TGTGCCAGCAGCAGGGTTCCCGATCTCTATGGCTACACCTTC; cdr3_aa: CASSRVPDLYGYTF
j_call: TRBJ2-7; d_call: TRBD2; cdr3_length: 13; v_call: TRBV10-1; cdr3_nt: TGCGCCAGCAGTCCGAGCGGGGAGGGGGAGCAGTACTTC; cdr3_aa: CASSPSGEGEQYF
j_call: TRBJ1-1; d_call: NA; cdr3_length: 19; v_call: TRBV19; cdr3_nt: TGTGCCAGTAGTGCGCTAGGTCCCGGGTTGGAGGGAGCGAACACTGAAGCTTTCTTT; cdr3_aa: CASSALGPGLEGANTEAFF
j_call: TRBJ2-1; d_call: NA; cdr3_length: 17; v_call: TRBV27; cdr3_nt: TGTGCCAGCAGTTTATCCCCCCTAGGGACTTCCTACAATGAGCAGTTCTTC; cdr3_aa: CASSLSPLGTSYNEQFF
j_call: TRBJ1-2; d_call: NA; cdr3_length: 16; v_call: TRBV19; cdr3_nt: TGTGCCAGTAGTGGACAACAGGGCTCAACCCGCTATGGCTACACCTTC; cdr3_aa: CASSGQQGSTRYGYTF
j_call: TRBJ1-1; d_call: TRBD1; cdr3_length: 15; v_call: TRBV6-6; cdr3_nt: TGTGCCAGCGGATACCGGACAGGGGGCGTCACTGAAGCTTTCTTT; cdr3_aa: CASGYRTGGVTEAFF
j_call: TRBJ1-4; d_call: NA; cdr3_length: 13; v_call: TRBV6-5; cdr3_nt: TGTGCCAGCAGTTCGCAGGGCAATGAAAAACTGTTTTTT; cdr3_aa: CASSSQGNEKLFF
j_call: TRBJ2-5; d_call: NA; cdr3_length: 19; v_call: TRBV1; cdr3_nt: TGCACCAGCAGCCAAGGCGGGACTAGCGGGAGGGCAAGGCAAGAGACCCAGTACTTC; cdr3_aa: CTSSQGGTSGRARQETQYF